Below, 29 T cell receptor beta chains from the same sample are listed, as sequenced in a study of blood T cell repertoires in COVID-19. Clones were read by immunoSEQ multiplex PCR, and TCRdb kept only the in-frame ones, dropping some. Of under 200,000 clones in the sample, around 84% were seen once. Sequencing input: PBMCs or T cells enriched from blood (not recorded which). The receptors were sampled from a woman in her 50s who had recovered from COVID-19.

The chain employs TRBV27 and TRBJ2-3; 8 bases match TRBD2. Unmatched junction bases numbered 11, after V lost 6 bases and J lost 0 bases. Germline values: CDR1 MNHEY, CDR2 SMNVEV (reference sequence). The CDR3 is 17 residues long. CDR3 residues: CASSLTLLAESTDTQYF. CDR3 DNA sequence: TGTGCCAGCAGCCTAACTTTACTAGCGGAAAGCACAGATACGCAGTATTTT.

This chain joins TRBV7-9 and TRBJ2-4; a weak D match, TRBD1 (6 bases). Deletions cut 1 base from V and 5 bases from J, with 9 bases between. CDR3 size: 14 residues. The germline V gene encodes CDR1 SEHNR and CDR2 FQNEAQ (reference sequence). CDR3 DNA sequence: TGTGCCAGCAGCTTAGTGGCAGGGGAAAACATTCAGTACTTC. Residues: CASSLVAGENIQYF.

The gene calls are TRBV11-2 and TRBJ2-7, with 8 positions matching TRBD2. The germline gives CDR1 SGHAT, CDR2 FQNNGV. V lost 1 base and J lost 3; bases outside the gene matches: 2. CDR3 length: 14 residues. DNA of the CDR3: TGTGCCAGCAGCTTAGGTACTAGCGGCTACGAGCAGTACTTC. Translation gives CASSLGTSGYEQYF.

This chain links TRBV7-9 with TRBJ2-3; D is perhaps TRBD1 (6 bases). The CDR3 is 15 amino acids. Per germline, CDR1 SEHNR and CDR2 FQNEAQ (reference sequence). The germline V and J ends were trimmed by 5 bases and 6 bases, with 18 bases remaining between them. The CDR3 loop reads CASSRTGTPGDTQYF. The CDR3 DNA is TGTGCCAGCAGCCGTACAGGGACCCCGGGGGATACGCAGTATTTT.

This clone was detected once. The CDR3 protein is CASSRGVESPLHF. As DNA, the CDR3 is TGTGCCAGCTCCAGGGGGGTCGAGTCACCCCTCCACTTT. V and J are TRBV18 and TRBJ1-6; 7 nucleotides align to TRBD1. The CDR3 sequence is 13 residues long. Unmatched junction bases numbered 6, after V lost 6 bases and J lost 10 bases. Germline assignment: CDR1 KGHSH and CDR2 LQKENI.

DNA of the CDR3: TGTGCCAGCAATACCGGGGGGGTTTGGAATTCACCCCTCCACTTT. It encodes CASNTGGVWNSPLHF. This chain joins TRBV2 and TRBJ1-6; tentatively, D is TRBD1 (5 bases). V was trimmed by 7 bases and J by 7 bases, leaving 17 bases between them. The CDR3 runs 15 residues. Germline-derived CDR1 and CDR2 are SNHLY and FYNNEI.

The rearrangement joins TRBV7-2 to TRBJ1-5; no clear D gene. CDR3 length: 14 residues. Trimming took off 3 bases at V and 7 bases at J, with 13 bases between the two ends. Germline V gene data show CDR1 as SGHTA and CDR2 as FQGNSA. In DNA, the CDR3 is TGTGCCAGCAGCTTTTTCGGTCGTAACCAGCCCCAGCATTTT. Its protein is CASSFFGRNQPQHF.

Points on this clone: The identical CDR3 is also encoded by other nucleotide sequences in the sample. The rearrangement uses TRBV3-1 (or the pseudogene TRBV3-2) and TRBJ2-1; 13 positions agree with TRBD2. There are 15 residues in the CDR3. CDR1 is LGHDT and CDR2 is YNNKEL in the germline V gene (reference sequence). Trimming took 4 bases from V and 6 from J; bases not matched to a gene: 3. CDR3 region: CASSLGLAGVNEQFF. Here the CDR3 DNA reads TGTGCCAGCAGCCTCGGACTAGCGGGGGTCAATGAGCAGTTCTTC.

The CDR3 coding sequence is TGCAGTGCCAGTTCATCATTAACGGCCCAGTACTTC. Translation: CSASSSLTAQYF. The J gene is TRBJ2-5, the V gene TRBV20-1, with D unclear. This CDR3 has 12 amino acids. Between the trimmed V and J ends, which lost 6 bases and 9 bases, there was a span of 17 bases. The germline gives CDR1 DFQATT, CDR2 SNEGSKA (reference sequence).

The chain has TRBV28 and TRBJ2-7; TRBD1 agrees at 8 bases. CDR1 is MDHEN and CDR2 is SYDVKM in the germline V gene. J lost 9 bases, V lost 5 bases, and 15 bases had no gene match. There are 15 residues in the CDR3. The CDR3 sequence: CASSPPPAGTGPQYF. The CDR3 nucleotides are TGTGCCAGCAGTCCTCCTCCGGCCGGGACAGGTCCGCAGTACTTC.

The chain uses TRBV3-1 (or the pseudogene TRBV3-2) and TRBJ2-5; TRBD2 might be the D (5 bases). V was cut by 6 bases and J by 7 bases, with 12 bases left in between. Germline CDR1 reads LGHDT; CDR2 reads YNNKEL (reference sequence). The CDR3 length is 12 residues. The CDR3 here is CASSSRAGTQYF. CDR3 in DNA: TGTGCCAGCAGTTCTCGGGCGGGGACCCAGTACTTC.

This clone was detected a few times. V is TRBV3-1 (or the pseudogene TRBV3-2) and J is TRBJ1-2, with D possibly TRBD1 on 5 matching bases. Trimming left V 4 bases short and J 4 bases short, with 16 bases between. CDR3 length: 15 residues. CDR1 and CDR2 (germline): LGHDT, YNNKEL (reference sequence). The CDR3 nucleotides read TGTGCCAGCAGCCCCCGGTGGGCCGGGGGCTATGGCTACACCTTC. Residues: CASSPRWAGGYGYTF.

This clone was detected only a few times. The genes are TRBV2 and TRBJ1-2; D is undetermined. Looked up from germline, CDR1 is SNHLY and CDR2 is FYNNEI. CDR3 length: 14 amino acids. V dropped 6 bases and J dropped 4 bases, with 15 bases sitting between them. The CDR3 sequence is CASRTQIPTYGYTF. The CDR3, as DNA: TGTGCCAGCAGGACACAGATCCCTACCTATGGCTACACCTTC.

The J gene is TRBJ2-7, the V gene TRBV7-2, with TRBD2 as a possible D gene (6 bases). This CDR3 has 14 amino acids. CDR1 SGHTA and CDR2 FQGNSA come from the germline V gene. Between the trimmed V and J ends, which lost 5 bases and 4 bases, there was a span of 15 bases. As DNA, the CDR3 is TGTGCCAGCAGCATAGGGACTGGTTCGTACGAGCAGTACTTC. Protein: CASSIGTGSYEQYF. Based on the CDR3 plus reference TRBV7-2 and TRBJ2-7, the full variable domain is GAGVSQSPSNKVTEKGKDVELRCDPISGHTALYWYRQSLGQGLEFLIYFQGNSAPDKSGLPSDRFSAERTGGSVSTLTIQRTQQEDSAVYLCASSIGTGSYEQYFGPGTRLTVT.

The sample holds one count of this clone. CDR3 DNA sequence: TGTGCCAGCATGTCCCAGGGCGTTAGGGAGACCCAGTACTTC. Translation: CASMSQGVRETQYF. This chain uses TRBV5-5 with TRBJ2-5; weak D call: TRBD1 (5 bases). Trimming cost V 6 bases and J 5 bases, with 17 bases left between them. Germline V gives CDR1 SGHKS, CDR2 YYEKEE (reference sequence). The CDR3 loop spans 14 amino acids.

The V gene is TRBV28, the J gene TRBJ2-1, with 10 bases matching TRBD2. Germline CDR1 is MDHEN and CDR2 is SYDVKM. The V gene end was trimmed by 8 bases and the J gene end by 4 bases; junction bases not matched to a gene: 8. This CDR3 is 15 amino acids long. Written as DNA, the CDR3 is TGTGCCAGCCCCCCTAGCGGGGGTGGATACAATGAGCAGTTCTTC. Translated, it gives CASPPSGGGYNEQFF.

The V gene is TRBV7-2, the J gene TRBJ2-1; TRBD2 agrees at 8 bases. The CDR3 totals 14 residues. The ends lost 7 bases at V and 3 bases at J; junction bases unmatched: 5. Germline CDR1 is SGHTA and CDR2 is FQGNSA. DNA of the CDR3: TGTGCCAGCAAGCGCACTAGCGGCTACAATGAGCAGTTCTTC. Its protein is CASKRTSGYNEQFF.

The DNA of the CDR3 is TGTGCCAGCAGCCAATCAGAGTTTTCTGAAGCTTTCTTT. The encoded protein is CASSQSEFSEAFF. The rearrangement links TRBV16 to TRBJ1-1; D unclear. CDR1 is KGHSY and CDR2 is FQNENV in the germline V gene. V gave up 0 bases and J gave up 6 bases, with 8 bases separating them. CDR3 length equals 13 residues.

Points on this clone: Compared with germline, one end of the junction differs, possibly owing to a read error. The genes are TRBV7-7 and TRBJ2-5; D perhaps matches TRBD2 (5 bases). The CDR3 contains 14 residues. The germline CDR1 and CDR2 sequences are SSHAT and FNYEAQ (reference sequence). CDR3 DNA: TGTGCTAGCAGCATTAGTCGGGGTCCGGAGACCCAGTACTTC. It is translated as CASSISRGPETQYF.

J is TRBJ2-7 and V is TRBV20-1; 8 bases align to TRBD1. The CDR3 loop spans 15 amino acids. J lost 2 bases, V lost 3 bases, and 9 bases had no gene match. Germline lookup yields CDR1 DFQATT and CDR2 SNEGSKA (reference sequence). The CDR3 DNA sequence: TGCAGTGCTAGTCCCTTCGACAGGGGCGCCTACGAGCAGTACTTC. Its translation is CSASPFDRGAYEQYF.

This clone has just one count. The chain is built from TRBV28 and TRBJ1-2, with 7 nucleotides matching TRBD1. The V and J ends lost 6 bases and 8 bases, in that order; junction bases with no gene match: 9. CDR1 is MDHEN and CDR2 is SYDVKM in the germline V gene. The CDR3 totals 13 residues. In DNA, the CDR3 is TGTGCCAGCAGCCCCCGGAGGGGGCTCGGCTACACCTTC. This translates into CASSPRRGLGYTF.

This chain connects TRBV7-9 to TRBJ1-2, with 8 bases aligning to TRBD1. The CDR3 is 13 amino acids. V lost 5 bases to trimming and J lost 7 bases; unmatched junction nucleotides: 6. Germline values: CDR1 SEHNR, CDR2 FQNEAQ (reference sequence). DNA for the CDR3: TGTGCCAGCAGCCAGGACAGGGTCGTTGGCTACACCTTC. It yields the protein CASSQDRVVGYTF.

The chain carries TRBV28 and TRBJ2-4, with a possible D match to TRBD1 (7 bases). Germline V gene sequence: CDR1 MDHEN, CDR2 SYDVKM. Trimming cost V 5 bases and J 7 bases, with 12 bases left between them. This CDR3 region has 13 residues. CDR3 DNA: TGTGCCAGCAGTAAAGCAGGGGGGAACATTCAGTACTTC. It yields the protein CASSKAGGNIQYF.

CDR3 protein: CASSPLDRAAEAFF. The CDR3, as DNA: TGTGCCAGCAGTCCCCTCGACAGGGCGGCTGAAGCTTTCTTT. This chain joins TRBV27 and TRBJ1-1; TRBD1 matches at 7 bases. Germline CDR1 and CDR2: MNHEY and SMNVEV (reference sequence). The CDR3 sequence is 14 residues long. The V segment lost 5 bases and the J segment 6 bases; nucleotides outside the gene matches: 9.

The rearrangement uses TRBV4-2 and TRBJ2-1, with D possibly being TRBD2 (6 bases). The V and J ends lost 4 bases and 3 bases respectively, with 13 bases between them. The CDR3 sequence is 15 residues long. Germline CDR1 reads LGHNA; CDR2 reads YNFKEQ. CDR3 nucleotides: TGTGCCAGCAGCCCTTCGGACTACGACTACAATGAGCAGTTCTTC. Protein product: CASSPSDYDYNEQFF.

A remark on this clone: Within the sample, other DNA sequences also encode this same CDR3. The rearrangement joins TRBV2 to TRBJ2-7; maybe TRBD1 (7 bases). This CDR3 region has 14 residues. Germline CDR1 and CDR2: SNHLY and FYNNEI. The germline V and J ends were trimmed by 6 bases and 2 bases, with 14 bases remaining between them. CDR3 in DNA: TGTGCCAGCAGCCGACAGGGAGGCACCTACGAGCAGTACTTC. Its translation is CASSRQGGTYEQYF.

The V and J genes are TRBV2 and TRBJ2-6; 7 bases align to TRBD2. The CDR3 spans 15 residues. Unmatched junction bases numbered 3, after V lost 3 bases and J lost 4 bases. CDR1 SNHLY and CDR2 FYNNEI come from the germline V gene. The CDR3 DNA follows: TGTGCCAGCAGTGAGGGCGGGAGCGGGGCCAACGTCCTGACTTTC. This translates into CASSEGGSGANVLTF.

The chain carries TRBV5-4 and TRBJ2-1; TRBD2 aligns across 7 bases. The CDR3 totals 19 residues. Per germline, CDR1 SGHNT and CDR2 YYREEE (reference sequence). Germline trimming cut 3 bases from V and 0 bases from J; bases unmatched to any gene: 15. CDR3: CASSSPLGGSKRSYNEQFF. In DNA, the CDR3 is TGTGCCAGCAGCTCCCCGTTGGGCGGGAGCAAACGCTCCTACAATGAGCAGTTCTTC.

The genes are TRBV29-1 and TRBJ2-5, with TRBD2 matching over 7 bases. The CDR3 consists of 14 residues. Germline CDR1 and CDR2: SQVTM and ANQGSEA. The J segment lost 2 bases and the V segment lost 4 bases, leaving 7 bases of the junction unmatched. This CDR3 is CSVALGGGQETQYF. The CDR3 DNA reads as TGCAGCGTTGCCCTCGGCGGGGGTCAAGAGACCCAGTACTTC.